A single sample is the source of the 15 T cell receptor beta chains below, sequenced in a study of graft-versus-host responses after intestinal transplantation. Clones were read by immunoSEQ multiplex PCR, and TCRdb kept only the in-frame ones, dropping some. Altogether some 6,800 clones are present, around 28% being singletons, with the ten largest covering approximately 5%. The starting material was alloreactive CD4+ T cells from a mixed lymphocyte reaction culture, obtained before intestinal transplant. Sample subset: CFSE-low proliferating T cells sorted from roughly six-day pre-transplant mixed lymphocyte reaction (GvH or HvG direction). The receptors shown here come from a human patient who received an intestinal transplant.

CDR3: CASSTYRGRGNEQFF. The CDR3 DNA reads as TGTGCCAGCAGCACATACAGGGGGCGTGGGAATGAGCAGTTCTTC. The rearrangement links TRBV7-8 to TRBJ2-1; 9 bases are a match to TRBD1. The V gene's germline CDR1 is SGHVS and CDR2 FQNEAQ. Trimming removed 5 bases from V and 7 bases from J; junction bases left unmatched: 9. The CDR3 covers 15 residues.

The V and J genes are TRBV7-9 and TRBJ2-3, with a weak D call TRBD2 (6 bases). Germline loops: CDR1 SEHNR, CDR2 FQNEAQ (reference sequence). This CDR3 is 15 amino acids long. Trimming removed 0 bases at V and 2 bases at J, with 9 bases between. The CDR3 coding sequence is TGTGCCAGCAGCTTAGCGGGAGGTACCACAGATACGCAGTATTTT. The encoded protein is CASSLAGGTTDTQYF.

The CDR3 loop is CATERDRGYEQYF. The DNA of the CDR3 is TGTGCCACCGAACGGGACAGGGGCTACGAGCAGTACTTC. The chain carries TRBV15 and TRBJ2-7; 10 nucleotides align to TRBD1. V lost 8 bases and J lost 3; bases outside the gene matches: 4. Germline V lookup: CDR1 LNHNV, CDR2 YYDKDF (reference sequence). CDR3 size: 13 residues.

This clone has only one observation. The chain couples TRBV27 to TRBJ1-1; D is undetermined. Trimming removed 2 bases at V and 1 base at J, with 5 bases between. CDR3 length: 13 amino acids. The V gene's germline CDR1 is MNHEY and CDR2 SMNVEV (reference sequence). Written as DNA, the CDR3 is TGTGCCAGCAGTTTAGTCCCGAACACTGAAGCTTTCTTT. Residues: CASSLVPNTEAFF.

The rearrangement joins TRBV6-5 to TRBJ2-3; TRBD2 matches 7 bases. The CDR3 sequence is 14 residues long. Unmatched junction bases numbered 7, after V lost 6 bases and J lost 4 bases. Germline V gene sequence: CDR1 MNHEY, CDR2 SVGAGI. DNA of the CDR3: TGTGCCAGCAGGGCGGGAGCCATTCCAGATACGCAGTATTTT. This encodes CASRAGAIPDTQYF.

Within the sample, this clone is medium-sized. The V gene is TRBV10-1, the J gene TRBJ2-1; tentative D call: TRBD2 (5 bases). The CDR3 loop spans 15 amino acids. V was trimmed by 4 bases and J by 7 bases, leaving 17 bases between them. CDR1 is WNHNN, CDR2 SYGVQD, per germline (reference sequence). The CDR3 coding sequence is TGCGCCAGCAGTGCGGGAAGGGCCCGGATGAATGAGCAGTTCTTC. This gives the protein CASSAGRARMNEQFF.

The chain combines TRBV6-5 with TRBJ1-2; 8 nucleotides line up with TRBD1. The CDR3 length is 15 residues. The germline V gene encodes CDR1 MNHEY and CDR2 SVGAGI. The junction had 1 base not matched to a gene; V was cut back by 0 bases and J by 1 base. In DNA, the CDR3 is TGTGCCAGCAGTTACTCCGGACAGGGTAACTATGGCTACACCTTC. Residues: CASSYSGQGNYGYTF.

The rearrangement links TRBV15 to TRBJ1-2; D is uncertain. The CDR3 contains 17 residues. Germline-derived CDR1 and CDR2 are LNHNV and YYDKDF (reference sequence). V lost 0 bases, J lost 7 bases, and 21 bases lay in between. The CDR3: CATSRDESARGRGGYTF. The CDR3 DNA is TGTGCCACCAGCAGAGATGAGTCGGCCCGCGGGCGGGGTGGCTACACCTTC. Complete variable domain (other parts from reference TRBV15 and TRBJ1-2): DAMVIQNPRYQVTQFGKPVTLSCSQTLNHNVMYWYQQKSSQAPKLLFHYYDKDFNNEADTPDNFQSRRPNTSFCFLDIRSPGLGDTAMYLCATSRDESARGRGGYTFGSGTRLTVV.

This clone was seen more than once but under ten times. The chain combines TRBV11-1 with TRBJ1-2; TRBD1 matches at 8 bases. Germline V gene sequence: CDR1 SGHAT, CDR2 FQDESV (reference sequence). Trimming took 1 base from V and 4 from J; bases not matched to a gene: 5. The CDR3 spans 15 residues. The DNA for the CDR3 is TGTGCCAGCAGCTTAGACCAGGACAGGGTCTATGGCTACACCTTC. It codes for CASSLDQDRVYGYTF.

This clone was seen a few times. V usage is TRBV18 and J usage is TRBJ2-3; D gene unclear. This CDR3 spans 14 amino acids. The V end lost 3 bases, the J end lost 0 bases, and 7 bases lay between the germline ends. In germline, CDR1 is KGHSH, CDR2 LQKENI. CDR3: CASSPMASTDTQYF. The CDR3 DNA reads TGTGCCAGCTCACCTATGGCTAGCACAGATACGCAGTATTTT.

This clone was detected only a few times. The chain joins TRBV5-6 to TRBJ2-1, with unresolved D. This CDR3 spans 16 amino acids. Germline values: CDR1 SGHDT, CDR2 YYEEEE. Trimming cost V 2 bases and J 0 bases, with 12 bases left between them. In DNA, the CDR3 is TGTGCCAGCAGCTTCGAACTTCAAAGCTCCTACAATGAGCAGTTCTTC. It specifies CASSFELQSSYNEQFF.

The chain employs TRBV6-1 and TRBJ2-3; D not certain. Germline-derived CDR1 and CDR2 are MNHNS and SASEGT. The CDR3 spans 14 residues. V lost 6 bases, J lost 3 bases, and 13 bases lay in between. CDR3 sequence: CASRIIGNTDTQYF. The CDR3 region has the DNA TGTGCCAGCAGAATCATTGGAAATACAGATACGCAGTATTTT.

The chain has TRBV11-2 and TRBJ2-1; tentatively, D is TRBD2 (5 bases). The V gene lost 3 bases and the J gene lost 1 base, with 10 bases spanning the gap. CDR1 and CDR2 from the germline V gene are SGHAT and FQNNGV. The CDR3 contains 15 residues. As DNA, the CDR3 is TGTGCCAGCAGCTTCGGGGTCGGATCCTACAATGAGCAGTTCTTC. It encodes CASSFGVGSYNEQFF.

The J gene is TRBJ1-2, the V gene TRBV6-5, with D hard to call. The CDR3 contains 13 residues. The V and J ends lost 4 bases and 0 bases respectively, with 6 bases between them. Germline V gene sequence: CDR1 MNHEY, CDR2 SVGAGI. CDR3 nucleotide sequence: TGTGCCAGCAGTTCCCTCACTAACTATGGCTACACCTTC. It encodes CASSSLTNYGYTF.

The chain joins TRBV6-6 to TRBJ1-5; TRBD1 is a possible D gene (6 bases). V lost 11 bases to trimming and J lost 5 bases, with 16 bases between them. The CDR3 length is 13 residues. Germline CDR1 is MNHNY and CDR2 is SVGAGI (reference sequence). In DNA form, the CDR3 reads TGTGCCGGCCGGAGGGGGGACTATCAGCCCCAGCATTTT. Translation gives CAGRRGDYQPQHF.